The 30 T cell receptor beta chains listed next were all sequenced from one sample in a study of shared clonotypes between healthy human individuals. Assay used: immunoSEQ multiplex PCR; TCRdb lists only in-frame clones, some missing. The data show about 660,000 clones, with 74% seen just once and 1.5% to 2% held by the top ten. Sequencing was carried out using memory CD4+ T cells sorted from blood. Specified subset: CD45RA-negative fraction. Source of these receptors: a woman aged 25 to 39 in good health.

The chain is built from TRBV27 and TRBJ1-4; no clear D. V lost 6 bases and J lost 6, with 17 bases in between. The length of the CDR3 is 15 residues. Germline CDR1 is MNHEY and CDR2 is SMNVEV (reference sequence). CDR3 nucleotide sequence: TGTGCCAGCAGGCGAAGCGGGCCCCTCCATGAAAAACTGTTTTTT. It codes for CASRRSGPLHEKLFF.

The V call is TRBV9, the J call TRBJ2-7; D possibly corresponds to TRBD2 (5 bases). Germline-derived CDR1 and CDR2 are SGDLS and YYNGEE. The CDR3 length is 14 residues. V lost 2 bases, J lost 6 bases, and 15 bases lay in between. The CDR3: CASSVDPSRGEQYF. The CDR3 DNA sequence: TGTGCCAGCAGCGTCGACCCTAGTCGGGGCGAGCAGTACTTC.

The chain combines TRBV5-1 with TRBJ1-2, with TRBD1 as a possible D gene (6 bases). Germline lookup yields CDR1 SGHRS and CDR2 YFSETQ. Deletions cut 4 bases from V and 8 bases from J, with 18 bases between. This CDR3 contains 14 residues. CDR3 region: CASSHGDIGGGYTF. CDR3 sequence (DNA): TGCGCCAGCAGCCACGGGGACATCGGCGGGGGCTACACCTTC.

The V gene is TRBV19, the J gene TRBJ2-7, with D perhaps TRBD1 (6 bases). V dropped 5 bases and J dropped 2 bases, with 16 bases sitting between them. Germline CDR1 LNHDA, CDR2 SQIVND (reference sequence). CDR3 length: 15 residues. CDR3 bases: TGTGCCAGTAGTCCAAAAAGGACAGTAACCTACGAGCAGTACTTC. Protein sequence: CASSPKRTVTYEQYF.

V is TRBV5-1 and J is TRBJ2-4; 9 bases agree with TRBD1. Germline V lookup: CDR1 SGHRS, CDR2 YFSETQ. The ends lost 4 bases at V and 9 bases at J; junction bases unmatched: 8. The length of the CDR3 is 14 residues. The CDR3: CASSPDRGKGIQYF. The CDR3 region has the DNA TGCGCCAGCAGCCCCGACAGGGGGAAGGGCATTCAGTACTTC.

The CDR3: CASSQDGPTGNNEQFF. The CDR3 DNA sequence: TGTGCCAGCAGCCAAGATGGACCGACTGGGAACAATGAGCAGTTCTTC. The chain employs TRBV4-2 and TRBJ2-1; no clear D gene. V lost 0 bases and J 5 bases, leaving 14 bases between the germline ends. This CDR3 is 16 amino acids long. CDR1 is LGHNA and CDR2 is YNFKEQ in the germline V gene.

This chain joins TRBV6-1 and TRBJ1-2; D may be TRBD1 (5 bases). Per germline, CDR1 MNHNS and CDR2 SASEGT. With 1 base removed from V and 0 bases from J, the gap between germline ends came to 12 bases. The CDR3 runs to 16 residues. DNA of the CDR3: TGTGCCAGCAGTGAAGTGGGGACGGGGGCTAACTATGGCTACACCTTC. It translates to CASSEVGTGANYGYTF.

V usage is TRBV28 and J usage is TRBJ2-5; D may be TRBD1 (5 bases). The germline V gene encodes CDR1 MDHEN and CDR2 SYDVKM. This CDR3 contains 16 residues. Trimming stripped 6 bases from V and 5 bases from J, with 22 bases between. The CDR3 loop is CASRTHGRVQGETQYF. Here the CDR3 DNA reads TGTGCCAGCAGAACCCACGGCAGGGTTCAAGGGGAGACCCAGTACTTC. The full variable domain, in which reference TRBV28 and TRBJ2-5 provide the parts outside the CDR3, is DVKVTQSSRYLVKRTGEKVFLECVQDMDHENMFWYRQDPGLGLRLIYFSYDVKMKEKGDIPEGYSVSREKKERFSLILESASTNQTSMYLCASRTHGRVQGETQYFGPGTRLLVL.

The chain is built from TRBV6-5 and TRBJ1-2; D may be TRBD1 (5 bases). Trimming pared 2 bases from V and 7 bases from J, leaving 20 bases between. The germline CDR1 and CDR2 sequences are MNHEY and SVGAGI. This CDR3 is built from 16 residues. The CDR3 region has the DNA TGTGCCAGCAGTTACGGGACCGGGCTGCATATGGCTGGCTACACCTTC. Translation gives CASSYGTGLHMAGYTF.

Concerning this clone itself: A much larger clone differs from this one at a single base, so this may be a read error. CDR3 region: CASSYNYEQYF. The CDR3 region has the DNA TGTGCCAGCAGTTACAACTACGAGCAGTACTTC. J is TRBJ2-7 and V is TRBV6-6; D uncertain. The CDR3 totals 11 residues. Germline CDR1 is MNHNY and CDR2 is SVGAGI (reference sequence). V lost 2 bases to trimming and J lost 3 bases, with 2 bases between them.

The CDR3 DNA sequence: TGTGCCAGCAGCAACTACACCGGGACTAGCAATGAGCAGTTCTTC. This translates into CASSNYTGTSNEQFF. The gene calls are TRBV7-9 and TRBJ2-1; 8 bases are shared with TRBD2. CDR1 and CDR2 from the germline V gene are SEHNR and FQNEAQ (reference sequence). J gave up 6 bases and V 5 bases, and 9 bases lay outside the gene matches. The length of the CDR3 is 15 residues.

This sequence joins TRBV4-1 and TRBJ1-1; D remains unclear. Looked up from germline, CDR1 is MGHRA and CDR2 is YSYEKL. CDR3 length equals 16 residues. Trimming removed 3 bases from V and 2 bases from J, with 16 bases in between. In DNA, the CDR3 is TGCGCCAGCAGCCATAAGTTAGCGGGCTCCAACACTGAAGCTTTCTTT. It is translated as CASSHKLAGSNTEAFF.

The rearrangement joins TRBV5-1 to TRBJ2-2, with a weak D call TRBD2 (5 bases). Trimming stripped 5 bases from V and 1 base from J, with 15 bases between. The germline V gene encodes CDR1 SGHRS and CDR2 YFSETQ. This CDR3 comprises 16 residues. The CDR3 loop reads CASRRSGTRNTGELFF. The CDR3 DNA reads TGCGCCAGCAGAAGGAGCGGAACGAGGAACACCGGGGAGCTGTTTTTT.

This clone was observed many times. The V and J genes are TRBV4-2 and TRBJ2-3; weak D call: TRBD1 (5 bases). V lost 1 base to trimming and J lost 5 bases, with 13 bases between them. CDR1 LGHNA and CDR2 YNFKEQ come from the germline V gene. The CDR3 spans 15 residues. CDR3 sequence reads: CASSQAQPGKDTQYF. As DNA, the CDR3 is TGTGCCAGCAGCCAAGCCCAGCCAGGGAAAGATACGCAGTATTTT.

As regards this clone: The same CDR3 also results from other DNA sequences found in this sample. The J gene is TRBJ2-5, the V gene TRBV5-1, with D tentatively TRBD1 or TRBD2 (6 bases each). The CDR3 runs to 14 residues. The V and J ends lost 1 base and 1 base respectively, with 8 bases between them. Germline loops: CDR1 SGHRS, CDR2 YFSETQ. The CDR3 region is CASSLRGVQETQYF. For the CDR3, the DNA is TGCGCCAGCAGCTTGAGGGGGGTCCAAGAGACCCAGTACTTC.

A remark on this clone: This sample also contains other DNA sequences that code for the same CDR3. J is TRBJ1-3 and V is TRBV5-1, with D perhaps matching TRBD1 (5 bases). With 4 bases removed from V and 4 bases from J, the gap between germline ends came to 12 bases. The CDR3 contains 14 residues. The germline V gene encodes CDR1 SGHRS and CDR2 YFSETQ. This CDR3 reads CASSPGTDGNTIYF. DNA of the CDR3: TGCGCCAGCAGCCCCGGGACGGACGGAAACACCATATATTTT.

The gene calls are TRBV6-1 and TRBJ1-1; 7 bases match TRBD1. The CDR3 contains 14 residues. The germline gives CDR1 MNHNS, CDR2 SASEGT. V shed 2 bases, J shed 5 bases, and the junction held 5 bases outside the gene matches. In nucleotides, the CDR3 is TGTGCCAGCAGTGAACAGGGGGGGAGAACTGAAGCTTTCTTT. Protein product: CASSEQGGRTEAFF.

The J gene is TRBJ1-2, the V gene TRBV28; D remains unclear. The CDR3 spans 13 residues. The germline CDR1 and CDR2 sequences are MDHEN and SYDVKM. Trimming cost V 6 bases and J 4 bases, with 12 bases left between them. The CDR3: CASRLGISYGYTF. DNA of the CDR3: TGTGCCAGCAGATTGGGGATTAGCTATGGCTACACCTTC.

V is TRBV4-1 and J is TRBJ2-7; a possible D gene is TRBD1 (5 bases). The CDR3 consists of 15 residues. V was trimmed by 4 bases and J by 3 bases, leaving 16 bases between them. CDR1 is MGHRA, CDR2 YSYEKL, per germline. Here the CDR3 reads CASSPNARRGYEQYF. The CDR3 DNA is TGCGCCAGCAGCCCAAACGCCAGAAGGGGCTACGAGCAGTACTTC.

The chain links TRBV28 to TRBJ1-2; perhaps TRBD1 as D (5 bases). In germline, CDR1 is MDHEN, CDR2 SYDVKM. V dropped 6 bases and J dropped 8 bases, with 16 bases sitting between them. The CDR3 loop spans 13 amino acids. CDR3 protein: CASRGRSGVGYTF. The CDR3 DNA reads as TGTGCCAGCAGGGGACGGTCCGGGGTGGGCTACACCTTC.

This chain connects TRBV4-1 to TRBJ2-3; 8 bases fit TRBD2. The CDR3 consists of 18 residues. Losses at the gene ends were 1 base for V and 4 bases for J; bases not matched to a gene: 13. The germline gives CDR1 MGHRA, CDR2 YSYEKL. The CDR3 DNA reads TGCGCCAGCAGCCAAGGTTTCATGAGCGGGAGTGTCGCAGATACGCAGTATTTT. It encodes CASSQGFMSGSVADTQYF.

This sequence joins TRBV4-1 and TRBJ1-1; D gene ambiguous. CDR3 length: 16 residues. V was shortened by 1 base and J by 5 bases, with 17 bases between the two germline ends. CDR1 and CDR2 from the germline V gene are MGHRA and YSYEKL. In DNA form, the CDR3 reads TGCGCCAGCAGCCAAGTCAACCTGGGTTTTTATACTGAAGCTTTCTTT. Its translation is CASSQVNLGFYTEAFF.

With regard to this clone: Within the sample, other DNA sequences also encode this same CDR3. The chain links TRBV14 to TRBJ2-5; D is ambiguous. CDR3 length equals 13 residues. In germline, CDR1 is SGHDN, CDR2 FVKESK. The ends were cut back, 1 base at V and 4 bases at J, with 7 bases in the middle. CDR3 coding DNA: TGTGCCAGCAGCCAAGGGTTATCAGAGACCCAGTACTTC. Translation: CASSQGLSETQYF.

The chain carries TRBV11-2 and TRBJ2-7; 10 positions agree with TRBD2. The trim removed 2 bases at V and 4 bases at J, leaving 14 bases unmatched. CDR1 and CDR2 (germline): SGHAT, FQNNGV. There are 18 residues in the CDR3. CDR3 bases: TGTGCCAGCAGCTTAAGGCCCCCGGGTAGCGGGAGGAAGTACGAGCAGTACTTC. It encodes CASSLRPPGSGRKYEQYF. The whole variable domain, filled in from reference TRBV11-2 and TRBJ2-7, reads EAGVAQSPRYKIIEKRQSVAFWCNPISGHATLYWYQQILGQGPKLLIQFQNNGVVDDSQLPKDRFSAERLKGVDSTLKIQPAKLEDSAVYLCASSLRPPGSGRKYEQYFGPGTRLTVT.

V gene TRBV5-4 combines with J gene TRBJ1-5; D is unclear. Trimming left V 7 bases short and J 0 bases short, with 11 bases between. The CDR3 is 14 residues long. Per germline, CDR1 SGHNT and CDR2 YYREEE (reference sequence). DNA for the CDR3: TGTGCCAGCCTAGAGAATTATAGCAATCAGCCCCAGCATTTT. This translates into CASLENYSNQPQHF.

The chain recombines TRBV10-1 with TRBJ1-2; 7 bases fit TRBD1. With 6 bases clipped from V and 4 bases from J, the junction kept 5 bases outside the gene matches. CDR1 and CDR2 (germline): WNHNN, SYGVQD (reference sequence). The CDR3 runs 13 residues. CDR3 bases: TGCGCCAGCAGCCCGGGACAGAGCTATGGCTACACCTTC. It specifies CASSPGQSYGYTF.

The CDR3 coding sequence is TGTGCCAGCAGTTTACGGGCTAGCGGGAGCTACAATGAGCAGTTCTTC. Residues: CASSLRASGSYNEQFF. The chain couples TRBV27 to TRBJ2-1; 10 bases are a match to TRBD2. V trimming: 2 bases; J trimming: 3 bases; junction bases outside the gene matches: 4. CDR1 and CDR2 (germline): MNHEY, SMNVEV (reference sequence). There are 16 residues in the CDR3.

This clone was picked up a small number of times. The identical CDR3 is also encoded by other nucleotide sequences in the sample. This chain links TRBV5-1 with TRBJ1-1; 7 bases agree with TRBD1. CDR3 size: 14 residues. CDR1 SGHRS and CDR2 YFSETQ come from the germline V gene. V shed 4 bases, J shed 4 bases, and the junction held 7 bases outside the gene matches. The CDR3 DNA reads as TGCGCCAGCAGCCCGGGACAGCCGTTCACTGAAGCTTTCTTT. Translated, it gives CASSPGQPFTEAFF.

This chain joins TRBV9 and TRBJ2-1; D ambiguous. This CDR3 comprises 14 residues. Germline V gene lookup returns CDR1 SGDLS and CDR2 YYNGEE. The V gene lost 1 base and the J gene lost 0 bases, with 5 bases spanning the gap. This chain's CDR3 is CASSVKSSYNEQFF. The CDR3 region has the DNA TGTGCCAGCAGCGTAAAGAGCTCCTACAATGAGCAGTTCTTC.

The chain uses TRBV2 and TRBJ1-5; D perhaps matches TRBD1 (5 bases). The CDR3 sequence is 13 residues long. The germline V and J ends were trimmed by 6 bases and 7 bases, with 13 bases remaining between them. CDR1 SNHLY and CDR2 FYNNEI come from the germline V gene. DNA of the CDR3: TGTGCCAGCAGGGAGTGGGGGATCCAGCCCCAGCATTTT. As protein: CASREWGIQPQHF.